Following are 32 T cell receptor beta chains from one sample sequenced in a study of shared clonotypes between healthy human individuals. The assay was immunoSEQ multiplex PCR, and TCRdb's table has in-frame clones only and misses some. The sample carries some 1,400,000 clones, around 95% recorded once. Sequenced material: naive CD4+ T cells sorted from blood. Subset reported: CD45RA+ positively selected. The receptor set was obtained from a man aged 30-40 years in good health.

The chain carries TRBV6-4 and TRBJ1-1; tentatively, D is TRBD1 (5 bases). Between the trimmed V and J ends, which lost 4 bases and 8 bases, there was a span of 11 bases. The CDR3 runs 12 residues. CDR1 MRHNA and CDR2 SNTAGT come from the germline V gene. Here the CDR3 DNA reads TGTGCCAGCAGTGGGGGACGGGGAGAAGCTTTCTTT. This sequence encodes CASSGGRGEAFF.

The CDR3 here is CASNREGLSYEQFF. DNA for the CDR3: TGCGCCAGCAACCGGGAGGGCCTTAGTTATGAGCAGTTCTTC. The chain couples TRBV5-1 to TRBJ2-1; 8 positions match TRBD2. Per germline, CDR1 SGHRS and CDR2 YFSETQ. V lost 6 bases and J lost 8; bases outside the gene matches: 10. The CDR3 length is 14 residues.

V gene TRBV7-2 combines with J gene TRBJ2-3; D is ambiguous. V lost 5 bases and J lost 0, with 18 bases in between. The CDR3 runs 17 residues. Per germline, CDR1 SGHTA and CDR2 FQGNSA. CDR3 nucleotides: TGTGCCAGCAGCCGAGATAGGGTGGCCAGGAGCACAGATACGCAGTATTTT. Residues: CASSRDRVARSTDTQYF.

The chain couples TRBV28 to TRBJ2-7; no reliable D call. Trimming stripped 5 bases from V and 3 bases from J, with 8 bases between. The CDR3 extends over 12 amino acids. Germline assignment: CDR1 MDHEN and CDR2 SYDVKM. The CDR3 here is CASSTPLYEQYF. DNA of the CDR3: TGTGCCAGCAGTACACCCCTCTACGAGCAGTACTTC.

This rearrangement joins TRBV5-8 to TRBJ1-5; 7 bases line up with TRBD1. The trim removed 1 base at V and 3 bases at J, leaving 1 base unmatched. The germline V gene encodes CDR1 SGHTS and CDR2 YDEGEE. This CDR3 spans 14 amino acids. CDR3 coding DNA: TGTGCCAGCAGCTTGCAGGGGGACAATCAGCCCCAGCATTTT. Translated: CASSLQGDNQPQHF.

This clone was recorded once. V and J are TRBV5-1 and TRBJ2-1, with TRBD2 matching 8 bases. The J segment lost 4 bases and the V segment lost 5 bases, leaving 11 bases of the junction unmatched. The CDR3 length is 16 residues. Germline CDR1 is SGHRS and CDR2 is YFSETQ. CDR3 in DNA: TGCGCCAGCAGGATGGAGCGGGAGCCTGAGTACAATGAGCAGTTCTTC. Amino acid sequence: CASRMEREPEYNEQFF.

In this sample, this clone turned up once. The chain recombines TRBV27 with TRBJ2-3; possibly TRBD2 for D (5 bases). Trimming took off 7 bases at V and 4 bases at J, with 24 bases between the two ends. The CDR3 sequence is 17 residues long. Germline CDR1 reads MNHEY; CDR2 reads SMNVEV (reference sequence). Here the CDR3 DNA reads TGTGCCAGCACTGGCCCCCCTATAGGAGGTCGGGCAGATACGCAGTATTTT. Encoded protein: CASTGPPIGGRADTQYF.

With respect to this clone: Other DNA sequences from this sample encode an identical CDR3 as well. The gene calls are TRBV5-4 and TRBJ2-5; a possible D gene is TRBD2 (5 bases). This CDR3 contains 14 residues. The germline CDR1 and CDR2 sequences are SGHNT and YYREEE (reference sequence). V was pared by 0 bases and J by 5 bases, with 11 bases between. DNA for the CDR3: TGTGCCAGCAGCTTGGCCGGGGTCCAGGAGACCCAGTACTTC. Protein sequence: CASSLAGVQETQYF.

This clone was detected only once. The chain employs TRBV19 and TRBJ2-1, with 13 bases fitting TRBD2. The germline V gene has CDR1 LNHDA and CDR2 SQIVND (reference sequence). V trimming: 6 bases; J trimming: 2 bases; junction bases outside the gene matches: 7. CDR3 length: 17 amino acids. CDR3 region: CASRGTSGALTYNEQFF. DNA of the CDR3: TGTGCCAGTAGAGGGACTAGCGGGGCCCTCACCTACAATGAGCAGTTCTTC.

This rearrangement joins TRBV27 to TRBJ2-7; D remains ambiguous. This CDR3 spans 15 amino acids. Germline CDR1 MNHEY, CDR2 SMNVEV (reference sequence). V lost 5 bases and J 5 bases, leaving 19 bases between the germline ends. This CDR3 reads CASSPPLANTHEQYF. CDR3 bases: TGTGCCAGCAGTCCGCCACTGGCCAACACCCACGAGCAGTACTTC.

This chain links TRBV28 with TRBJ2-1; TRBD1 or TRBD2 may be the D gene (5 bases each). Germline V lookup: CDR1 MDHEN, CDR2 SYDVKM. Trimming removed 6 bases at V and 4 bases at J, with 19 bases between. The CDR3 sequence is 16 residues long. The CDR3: CASSQTDGTKYNEQFF. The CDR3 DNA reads TGTGCCAGCAGCCAAACCGACGGGACGAAATACAATGAGCAGTTCTTC.

The CDR3 protein is CASSPRAGANEQFF. CDR3 DNA sequence: TGTGCCAGCAGCCCCCGAGCGGGCGCGAATGAGCAGTTCTTC. This chain joins TRBV9 and TRBJ2-1; TRBD2 is a possible D gene (6 bases). The V and J ends lost 4 bases and 7 bases respectively, with 15 bases between them. The CDR3 is 14 residues long. Germline V gene sequence: CDR1 SGDLS, CDR2 YYNGEE.

The CDR3 sequence: CASSLRADSVSYEQYF. CDR3 coding DNA: TGCGCCAGCAGCCTAAGGGCGGATTCGGTCTCCTACGAGCAGTACTTC. The V and J genes are TRBV5-1 and TRBJ2-7; D gene uncertain. The V end was cut by 4 bases, the J end by 0 bases, with 17 bases between. Germline CDR1 SGHRS, CDR2 YFSETQ. The CDR3 spans 16 residues.

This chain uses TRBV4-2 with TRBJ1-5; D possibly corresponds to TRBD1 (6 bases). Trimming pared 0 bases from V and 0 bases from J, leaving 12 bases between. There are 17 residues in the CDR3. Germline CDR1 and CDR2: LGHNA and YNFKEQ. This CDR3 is CASSQDNRQDSNQPQHF. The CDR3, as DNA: TGTGCCAGCAGCCAAGATAACCGACAGGATAGCAATCAGCCCCAGCATTTT.

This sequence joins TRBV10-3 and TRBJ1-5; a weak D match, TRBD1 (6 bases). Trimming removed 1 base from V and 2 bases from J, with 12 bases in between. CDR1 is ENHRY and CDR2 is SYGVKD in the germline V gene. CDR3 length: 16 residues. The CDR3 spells CAISEFGGRGNQPQHF. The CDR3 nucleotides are TGTGCCATCAGTGAGTTTGGGGGGCGAGGCAATCAGCCCCAGCATTTT.

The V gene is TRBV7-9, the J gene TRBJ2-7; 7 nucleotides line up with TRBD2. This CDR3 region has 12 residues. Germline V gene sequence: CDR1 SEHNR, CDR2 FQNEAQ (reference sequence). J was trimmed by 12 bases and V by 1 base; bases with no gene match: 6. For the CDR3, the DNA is TGTGCCAGCAGCTTAGAAGGACTAGGTCGGTACTTC. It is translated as CASSLEGLGRYF.

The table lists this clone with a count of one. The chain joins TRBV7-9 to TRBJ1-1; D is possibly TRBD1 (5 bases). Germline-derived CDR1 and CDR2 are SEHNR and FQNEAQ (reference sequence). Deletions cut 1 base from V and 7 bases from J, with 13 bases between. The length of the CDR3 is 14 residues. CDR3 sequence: CASSLEVGGGEAFF. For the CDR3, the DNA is TGTGCCAGCAGCTTAGAGGTGGGGGGTGGTGAAGCTTTCTTT.

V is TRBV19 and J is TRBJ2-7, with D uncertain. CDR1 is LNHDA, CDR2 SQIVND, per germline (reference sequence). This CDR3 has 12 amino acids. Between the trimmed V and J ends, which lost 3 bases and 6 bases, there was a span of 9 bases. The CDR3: CASSMTPAEQYF. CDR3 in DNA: TGTGCCAGTAGTATGACTCCTGCCGAGCAGTACTTC.

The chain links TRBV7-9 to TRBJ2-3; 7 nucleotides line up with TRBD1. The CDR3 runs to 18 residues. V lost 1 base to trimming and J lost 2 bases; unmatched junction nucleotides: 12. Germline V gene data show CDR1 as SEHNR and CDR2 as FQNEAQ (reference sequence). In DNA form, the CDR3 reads TGTGCCAGCAGCTTAGGAATCGACAGGGCCTTGTTCACAGATACGCAGTATTTT. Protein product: CASSLGIDRALFTDTQYF.

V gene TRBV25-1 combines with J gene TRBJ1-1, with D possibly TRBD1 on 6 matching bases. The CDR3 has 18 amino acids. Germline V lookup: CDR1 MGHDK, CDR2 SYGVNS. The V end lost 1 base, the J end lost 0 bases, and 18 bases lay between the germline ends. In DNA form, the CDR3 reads TGTGCCAGCAGTGAATCCTGGACAGCGACTAGGATGAACACTGAAGCTTTCTTT. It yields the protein CASSESWTATRMNTEAFF.

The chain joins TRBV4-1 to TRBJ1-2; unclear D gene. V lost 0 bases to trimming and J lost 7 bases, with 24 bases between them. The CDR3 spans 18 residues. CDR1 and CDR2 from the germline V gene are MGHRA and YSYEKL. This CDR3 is CASSQDHPGGFPLSGYTF. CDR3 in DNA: TGCGCCAGCAGCCAAGATCACCCGGGAGGGTTTCCCCTATCTGGCTACACCTTC.

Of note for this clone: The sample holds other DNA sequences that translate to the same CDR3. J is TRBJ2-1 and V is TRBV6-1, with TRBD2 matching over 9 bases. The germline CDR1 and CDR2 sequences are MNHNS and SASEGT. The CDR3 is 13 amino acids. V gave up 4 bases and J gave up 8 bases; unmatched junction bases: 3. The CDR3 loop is CASSATSGYEQFF. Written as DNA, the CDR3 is TGTGCCAGCAGTGCCACTAGCGGGTATGAGCAGTTCTTC.

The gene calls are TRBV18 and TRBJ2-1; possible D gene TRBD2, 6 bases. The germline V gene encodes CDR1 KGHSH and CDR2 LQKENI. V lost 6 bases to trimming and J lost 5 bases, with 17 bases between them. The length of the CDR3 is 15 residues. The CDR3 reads CASSLIGTGDNEQFF. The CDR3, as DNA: TGTGCCAGCTCTCTTATCGGGACGGGGGACAATGAGCAGTTCTTC.

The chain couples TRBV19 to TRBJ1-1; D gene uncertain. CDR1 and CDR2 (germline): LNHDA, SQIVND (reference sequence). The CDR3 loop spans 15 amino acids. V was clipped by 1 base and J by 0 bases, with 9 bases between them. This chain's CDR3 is CASSIVSTVNTEAFF. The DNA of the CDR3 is TGTGCCAGTAGTATAGTGTCGACTGTGAACACTGAAGCTTTCTTT.

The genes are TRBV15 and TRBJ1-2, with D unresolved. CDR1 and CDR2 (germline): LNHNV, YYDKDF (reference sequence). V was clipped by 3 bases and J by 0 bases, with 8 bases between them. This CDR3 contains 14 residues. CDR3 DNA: TGTGCCACCAGCAGGGGAGGCTCTAACTATGGCTACACCTTC. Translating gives CATSRGGSNYGYTF.

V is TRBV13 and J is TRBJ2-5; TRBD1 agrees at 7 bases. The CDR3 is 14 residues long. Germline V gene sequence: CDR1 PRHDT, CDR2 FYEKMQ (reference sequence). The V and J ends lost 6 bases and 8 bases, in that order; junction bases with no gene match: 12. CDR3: CASRIGTAKRTQYF. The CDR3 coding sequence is TGTGCCAGCAGAATCGGGACAGCCAAGAGAACCCAGTACTTC.

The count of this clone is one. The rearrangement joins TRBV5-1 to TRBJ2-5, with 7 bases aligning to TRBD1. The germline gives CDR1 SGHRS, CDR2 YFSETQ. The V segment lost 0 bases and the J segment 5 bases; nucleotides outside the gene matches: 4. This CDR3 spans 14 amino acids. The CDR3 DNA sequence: TGCGCCAGCAGCTTGGGAGGGGGCGAGGAGACCCAGTACTTC. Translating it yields CASSLGGGEETQYF.

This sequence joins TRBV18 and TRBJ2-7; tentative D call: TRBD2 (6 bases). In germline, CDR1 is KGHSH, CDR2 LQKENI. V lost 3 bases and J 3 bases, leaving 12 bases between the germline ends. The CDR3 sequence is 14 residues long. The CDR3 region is CASSPRDGIYEQYF. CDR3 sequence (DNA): TGTGCCAGCTCACCGCGGGACGGTATCTACGAGCAGTACTTC. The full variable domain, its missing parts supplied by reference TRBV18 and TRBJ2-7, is NAGVMQNPRHLVRRRGQEARLRCSPMKGHSHVYWYRQLPEEGLKFMVYLQKENIIDESGMPKERFSAEFPKEGPSILRIQQVVRGDSAAYFCASSPRDGIYEQYFGPGTRLTVT.

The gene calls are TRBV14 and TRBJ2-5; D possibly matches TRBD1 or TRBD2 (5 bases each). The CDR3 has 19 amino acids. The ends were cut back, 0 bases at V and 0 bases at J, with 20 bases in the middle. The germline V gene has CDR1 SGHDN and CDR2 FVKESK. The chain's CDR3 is CASSQDRTGTPPYQETQYF. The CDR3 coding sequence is TGTGCCAGCAGCCAAGATCGAACCGGGACCCCTCCGTACCAAGAGACCCAGTACTTC. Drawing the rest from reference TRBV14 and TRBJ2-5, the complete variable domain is EAGVTQFPSHSVIEKGQTVTLRCDPISGHDNLYWYRRVMGKEIKFLLHFVKESKQDESGMPNNRFLAERTGGTYSTLKVQPAELEDSGVYFCASSQDRTGTPPYQETQYFGPGTRLLVL.

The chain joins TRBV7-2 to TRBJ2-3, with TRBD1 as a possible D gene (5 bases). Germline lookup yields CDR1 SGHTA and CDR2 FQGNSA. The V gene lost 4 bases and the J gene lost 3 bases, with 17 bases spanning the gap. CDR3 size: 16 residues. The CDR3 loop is CASSSPPGFRTDTQYF. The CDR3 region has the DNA TGTGCCAGCAGCTCCCCCCCAGGGTTCAGGACAGATACGCAGTATTTT.

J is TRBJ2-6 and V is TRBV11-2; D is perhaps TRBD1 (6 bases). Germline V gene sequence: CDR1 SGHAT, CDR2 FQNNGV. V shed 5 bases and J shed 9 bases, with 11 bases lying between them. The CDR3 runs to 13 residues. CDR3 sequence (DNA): TGTGCCAGCAGCCAGAGGACAGTCAACGTCCTGACTTTC. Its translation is CASSQRTVNVLTF.

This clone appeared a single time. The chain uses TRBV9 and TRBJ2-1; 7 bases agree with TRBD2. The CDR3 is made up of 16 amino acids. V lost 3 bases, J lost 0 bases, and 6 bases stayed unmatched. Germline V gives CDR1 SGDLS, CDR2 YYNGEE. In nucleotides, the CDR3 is TGTGCCAGCAGCGAGCTTGGCGGGAGCTCCTACAATGAGCAGTTCTTC. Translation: CASSELGGSSYNEQFF.